This is a list of T cell receptor beta chains from one sample in a study of shared clonotypes between healthy human individuals. Clones were sequenced by immunoSEQ multiplex PCR, and TCRdb holds only the in-frame ones, with some missing. The table records around 550,000 clones, 90% to 96% of them present only once. Sequencing was carried out using naive CD4+ T cells sorted from blood. Receptor source: a young woman in good health. Each CDR3 is given with its conserved first and last residue. The D gene is left open where the match is weak. The size of a clone is reported for some rows only, either as once, few or many, or as a class for expanded clones.

>-|-|TRBV7-9|TRBJ1-1
CASSLGLLGSLRNTEAFF
TGTGCCAGCAGCTTAGGACTTTTGGGGTCACTAAGGAACACTGAAGCTTTCTTT
>TRBD1|-|TRBV29-1|TRBJ2-6
CSVLGQGALGANVLTF
TGCAGCGTCCTGGGACAGGGGGCGCTCGGGGCCAACGTCCTGACTTTC
>TRBD1|-|TRBV28|TRBJ1-3
CASSSTTGMGGNTIYF
TGTGCCAGCAGTTCGACGACAGGGATGGGAGGAAACACCATATATTTT
>-|-|TRBV4-2|TRBJ1-3
CASSREDSDYGNTIYF
TGTGCCAGCAGCCGAGAAGACAGCGACTACGGAAACACCATATATTTT
>-|-|TRBV5-4|TRBJ1-1
CASSHRNTEAFF
TGTGCCAGCAGCCACAGAAACACTGAAGCTTTCTTT
>TRBD1|-|TRBV6-1|TRBJ2-7
CASSAQGANAYEQYF
TGTGCCAGCAGTGCCCAGGGGGCGAACGCATACGAGCAGTACTTC
>-|-|TRBV19|TRBJ2-2
CASSILDSNTGELFF
TGTGCCAGTAGTATCCTCGACTCTAACACCGGGGAGCTGTTTTTT
>TRBD2|-|TRBV5-1|TRBJ2-7
CASSHSLGSGILADSYEQYF
TGCGCCAGCAGCCATTCACTAGGTAGCGGGATTCTAGCGGATTCCTACGAGCAGTACTTC
>-|-|TRBV28|TRBJ2-7
CASSSGRELYEQYF
TGTGCCAGCAGTTCTGGCAGGGAGCTTTACGAGCAGTACTTC
>-|-|TRBV28|TRBJ1-1
CASWGGAGRQAEAFF
TGTGCCAGTTGGGGGGGGGCAGGCCGTCAGGCTGAAGCTTTCTTT
>-|once|TRBV5-4|TRBJ2-2
CASRPASGGLNTGELFF
TGTGCCAGCAGGCCCGCGTCGGGCGGGCTGAACACCGGGGAGCTGTTTTTT
>-|few|TRBV18|TRBJ1-1
CASSPHVGDEAFF
TGTGCCAGCTCACCACATGTAGGAGACGAAGCTTTCTTT
>TRBD1|once|TRBV7-2|TRBJ2-2
CASSLQGAGTGELFF
TGTGCCAGCAGCTTACAGGGGGCGGGCACCGGGGAGCTGTTTTTT
>-|-|TRBV19|TRBJ1-1
CASSSQGNTEAFF
TGTGCCAGTAGTTCGCAGGGGAACACTGAAGCTTTCTTT
>-|-|TRBV5-1|TRBJ2-2
CASGVDYTGELFF
TGCGCCAGCGGGGTGGATTACACCGGGGAGCTGTTTTTT
>-|-|TRBV28|TRBJ2-1
CASSSTEYNEQFF
TGTGCCAGCAGCTCGACTGAGTACAATGAGCAGTTCTTC
>-|-|TRBV4-1|TRBJ2-5
CASSQGQGQRGQYF
TGCGCCAGCAGCCAAGGCCAGGGACAACGGGGGCAGTACTTC
>-|-|TRBV29-1|TRBJ1-1
CSVSGTWNTEAFF
TGCAGCGTTAGTGGCACTTGGAACACTGAAGCTTTCTTT
>-|-|TRBV9|TRBJ2-7
CASSVASEQYF
TGTGCCAGCAGCGTGGCCTCGGAGCAGTACTTC
>TRBD2|-|TRBV5-1|TRBJ2-5
CASSLSLAGDGTQYF
TGCGCCAGCAGCTTGTCGCTAGCGGGAGACGGGACCCAGTACTTC
>-|-|TRBV1|TRBJ2-6
CTSSQARSFVGANVLTF
TGCACCAGCAGCCAAGCGAGAAGTTTCGTGGGGGCCAACGTCCTGACTTTC
>-|-|TRBV6-5|TRBJ2-1
CASSPRPRGDEQFF
TGTGCCAGCAGTCCCCGGCCCCGTGGCGATGAGCAGTTCTTC
>-|-|TRBV11-3|TRBJ2-5
CASSPSGTWGQETQYF
TGTGCCAGCAGTCCCAGTGGTACGTGGGGGCAGGAGACCCAGTACTTC
>-|once|TRBV27|TRBJ2-2
CASSFSGNANTGELFF
TGTGCCAGCAGTTTCAGCGGAAATGCGAACACCGGGGAGCTGTTTTTT
>-|-|TRBV6-6|TRBJ1-6
CASSFWDSPLHF
TGTGCCAGCAGTTTTTGGGATTCACCCCTCCACTTT
>-|-|TRBV2|TRBJ2-7
CASSEAPSSEQYF
TGTGCCAGCAGTGAAGCGCCCAGTTCCGAGCAGTACTTC
>TRBD1|-|TRBV5-1|TRBJ1-1
CASSLRTGMNTEAFF
TGCGCCAGCAGCTTGAGGACAGGGATGAACACTGAAGCTTTCTTT
>-|once|TRBV9|TRBJ1-3
CASQKSIGSPLLSGNTIYF
TGTGCCAGCCAGAAGTCTATCGGTTCTCCTCTCCTCTCTGGAAACACCATATATTTT
>-|-|TRBV28|TRBJ1-2
CASSSLEGMDYGYTF
TGTGCCAGCAGTTCCCTTGAGGGGATGGACTATGGCTACACCTTC
>TRBD2|-|TRBV6-5|TRBJ2-7
CASSYSLAGSEQYF
TGTGCCAGCAGTTACTCCCTAGCGGGAAGCGAGCAGTACTTC
>-|-|TRBV28|TRBJ2-3
CASMGGGRTDTQYF
TGTGCCAGCATGGGTGGGGGACGCACAGATACGCAGTATTTT
>TRBD1|-|TRBV5-1|TRBJ2-2
CASSFPGTALSVGELFF
TGCGCCAGCAGCTTCCCCGGGACAGCCCTTAGTGTTGGGGAGCTGTTTTTT
>-|-|TRBV9|TRBJ2-2
CASSIGLFSVDGELFF
TGTGCCAGCAGCATCGGATTGTTTTCGGTCGACGGGGAGCTGTTTTTT
>-|-|TRBV5-5|TRBJ1-1
CASSLGDTALVAFF
TGTGCCAGCAGCTTGGGAGACACGGCCCTAGTTGCTTTCTTT
>TRBD2|-|TRBV11-2|TRBJ2-7
CASSLERLAGLYEQYF
TGTGCCAGCAGCTTAGAGAGACTAGCGGGTCTCTACGAGCAGTACTTC
>-|-|TRBV15|TRBJ1-1
CATSRDITSTEAFF
TGTGCCACCAGCAGAGATATCACGAGCACTGAAGCTTTCTTT
>-|-|TRBV28|TRBJ1-2
CASSLSQGGYGYTF
TGTGCCAGCAGTTTAAGCCAGGGCGGCTATGGCTACACCTTC
>-|-|TRBV5-6|TRBJ2-6
CASSLDVDGSGANVLTF
TGTGCCAGCAGCTTAGATGTGGACGGCTCTGGGGCCAACGTCCTGACTTTC
>TRBD2|-|TRBV18|TRBJ2-7
CASSPTRLAENYEQYF
TGTGCCAGCTCACCCACACGACTAGCGGAGAACTACGAGCAGTACTTC
>TRBD1|once|TRBV27|TRBJ2-7
CASFSGQGSAQYF
TGTGCCAGCTTCTCCGGACAGGGTTCGGCGCAGTACTTC
>TRBD2|-|TRBV28|TRBJ2-3
CASRPWGLLAGGRRGTDTQYF
TGTGCCAGCAGACCTTGGGGGTTACTAGCGGGAGGGCGCCGGGGCACAGATACGCAGTATTTT
>-|-|TRBV27|TRBJ2-7
CASTKNRDLYEQYF
TGTGCCAGCACCAAAAACCGGGACCTTTACGAGCAGTACTTC
>TRBD1|-|TRBV27|TRBJ2-2
CASTPTGLDTGELFF
TGTGCCAGCACTCCGACAGGGTTGGACACCGGGGAGCTGTTTTTT
>-|-|TRBV2|TRBJ1-2
CASSGYEDLGYTF
TGTGCCAGCAGTGGATACGAGGACCTTGGCTACACCTTC
>TRBD2|-|TRBV27|TRBJ2-1
CASSLGRETYNEQFF
TGTGCCAGCAGTTTAGGGCGGGAGACCTACAATGAGCAGTTCTTC
>-|-|TRBV21-1|TRBJ1-3
CASSKWGVGRAGNTIYF
TGTGCCAGCAGCAAATGGGGAGTCGGCAGGGCTGGAAACACCATATATTTT
>-|-|TRBV7-9|TRBJ1-2
CASSLGGNGYTF
TGTGCCAGCAGCTTAGGAGGGAATGGCTACACCTTC
>TRBD2|-|TRBV5-1|TRBJ2-1
CASSLSTSGYNEQFF
TGCGCCAGCAGCTTGTCGACTAGCGGCTACAATGAGCAGTTCTTC
>-|once|TRBV19|TRBJ1-5
CASSIDLMPQHF
TGTGCCAGTAGTATAGATCTTATGCCCCAGCATTTT
>-|-|TRBV5-1|TRBJ1-1
CASSLIEGREAFF
TGCGCCAGCAGCTTGATCGAGGGGCGGGAAGCTTTCTTT
>-|few|TRBV19|TRBJ1-2
CASSIDRGYGYTF
TGTGCCAGTAGTATAGATCGCGGCTATGGCTACACCTTC
>TRBD2|-|TRBV5-4|TRBJ2-7
CASSSPGTSGIPPYEQYF
TGTGCCAGCAGCTCCCCCGGGACTAGCGGGATTCCCCCCTACGAGCAGTACTTC